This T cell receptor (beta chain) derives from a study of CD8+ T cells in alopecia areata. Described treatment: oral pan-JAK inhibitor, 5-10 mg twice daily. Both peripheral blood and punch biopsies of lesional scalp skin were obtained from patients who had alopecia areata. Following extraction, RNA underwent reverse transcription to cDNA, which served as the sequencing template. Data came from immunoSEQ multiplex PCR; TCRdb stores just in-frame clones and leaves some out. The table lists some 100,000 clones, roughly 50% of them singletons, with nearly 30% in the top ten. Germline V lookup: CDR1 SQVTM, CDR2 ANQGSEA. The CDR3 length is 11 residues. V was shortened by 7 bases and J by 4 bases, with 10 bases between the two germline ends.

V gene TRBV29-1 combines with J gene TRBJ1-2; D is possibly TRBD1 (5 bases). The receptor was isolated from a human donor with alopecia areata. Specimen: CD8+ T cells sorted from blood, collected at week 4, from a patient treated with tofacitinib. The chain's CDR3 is CSAPGGYGYTF. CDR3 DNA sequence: TGCAGCGCCCCGGGGGGCTATGGCTACACCTTC.